This T cell receptor (beta chain) was sequenced in a study of blood T cell repertoires in COVID-19. Original data processing: Estimation of nucleated cell counts was performed using reference gene primer amplification. Generated by immunoSEQ multiplex PCR, the TCRdb table keeps only in-frame clones and is missing some. V, J and clone size derive from that table, while D and trimming were established from the DNA sequence. The sample records 250,000 to 300,000 clones, 85% to 90% being singletons. This receptor was identified in a woman aged 25 to 39 with COVID-19, enrolled during active disease. The sample comprised peripheral blood.

The CDR3 protein is CASSLAGTGNEQFF. The CDR3, as DNA: TGTGCCAGCAGCTTAGCGGGGACAGGCAATGAGCAGTTCTTC. The J gene is TRBJ2-1, the V gene TRBV7-6, with TRBD1 matching over 8 bases. CDR3 length: 14 residues. V was pared by 0 bases and J by 6 bases, with 1 base of the junction left unmatched. The germline CDR1 and CDR2 sequences are SGHVS and FNYEAQ.